A selection of T cell receptor beta chains follows, all from one sample in a study of shared clonotypes between healthy human individuals. This table comes from immunoSEQ multiplex PCR, and its TCRdb copy is limited to in-frame clones, with some not included. This sample has roughly 1.5 million clones, with 98% found just once. Sequenced sample: naive CD4+ T cells sorted from blood. These receptor sequences come from a man aged 25-40 years in good health. CDR3s include the opening cysteine and the closing phenylalanine or tryptophan. Each record gives: J gene, D gene, clone size, V gene, CDR3 DNA, CDR3 protein. The D gene is left open where the match is weak. A row's size may be missing; if present it is once, few, many or a size class.

TRBJ2-2 | TRBD2 | - | TRBV5-5 | TGTGCCAGCACCCGGGCCCACGCGGGAGGGACCGGGGAGCTGTTTTTT | CASTRAHAGGTGELFF
TRBJ2-6 | TRBD1 | - | TRBV28 | TGTGCCAGCAGTTTATGGCAGGGGGAGACTGGGGCCAACGTCCTGACTTTC | CASSLWQGETGANVLTF
TRBJ2-7 | TRBD1 | - | TRBV6-5 | TGTGCCAGCTCTAGGACAGGGGGCGGCTACGAGCAGTACTTC | CASSRTGGGYEQYF
TRBJ2-1 | - | - | TRBV7-9 | TGTGCCAGCAGCCCCGGATCGGGGTCCCATGAGCAGTTCTTC | CASSPGSGSHEQFF
TRBJ1-2 | - | - | TRBV5-1 | TGCGCCAGCAGCTCTCTCTGGAAGGGCGGCTACACCTTC | CASSSLWKGGYTF
TRBJ2-2 | - | - | TRBV5-4 | TGTGCCAGCAGCTTGGGTGGCGGGACCAACACCGGGGAGCTGTTTTTT | CASSLGGGTNTGELFF
TRBJ1-1 | - | - | TRBV19 | TGTGCCAGTAGCCGAGTAGGCACTGAAGCTTTCTTT | CASSRVGTEAFF
TRBJ1-1 | - | - | TRBV29-1 | TGCAGCGCTCGGACACTGAACACTGAAGCTTTCTTT | CSARTLNTEAFF
TRBJ2-7 | - | - | TRBV9 | TGTGCCAGCAGCGTGGGTGTCGCGGGGTACGAGCAGTACTTC | CASSVGVAGYEQYF
TRBJ1-1 | - | - | TRBV9 | TGTGCCAGCAGTGTAGCTAGGGGCCGGGGGATGAACACTGAAGCTTTCTTT | CASSVARGRGMNTEAFF
TRBJ2-2 | - | - | TRBV21-1 | TGTGCCAGCAGCACTCGCAGGGGAGGTACGAACACCGGGGAGCTGTTTTTT | CASSTRRGGTNTGELFF
TRBJ2-7 | - | - | TRBV11-2 | TGTGCCAGCAGTTGGGGTGGGACAATCTACGAGCAGTACTTC | CASSWGGTIYEQYF
TRBJ2-5 | TRBD2 | - | TRBV5-1 | TGCGCCAGCAGCATACGGACTAGCAGTCAAGAGACCCAGTACTTC | CASSIRTSSQETQYF
TRBJ2-2 | TRBD1 | - | TRBV10-2 | TGCGCCAGCAGAGGACAGGGAAACACCGGGGAGCTGTTTTTT | CASRGQGNTGELFF
TRBJ2-7 | - | - | TRBV5-8 | TGTGCCAGCAGCCCCGGGGTCTACGAGCAGTACTTC | CASSPGVYEQYF
TRBJ2-6 | - | - | TRBV9 | TGTGCCAGCAGTAGGCAGCCCGTCGGGGCCAACGTCCTGACTTTC | CASSRQPVGANVLTF
TRBJ1-1 | - | - | TRBV6-6 | TGTGCCAGCAGATCCGTGGTGGAGGCAAACACTGAAGCTTTCTTT | CASRSVVEANTEAFF
TRBJ2-2 | TRBD1 | once | TRBV5-1 | TGCGCCAGCAGCCGGACAGGGGGGCCAAGCCCCGGGGAGCTGTTTTTT | CASSRTGGPSPGELFF
TRBJ1-2 | TRBD1 | - | TRBV28 | TGTGCCAGCAGTTTATCGGTGACAGGGGGTGGCTACACCTTC | CASSLSVTGGGYTF
TRBJ2-3 | TRBD2 | once | TRBV5-1 | TGCGCCAGCAGCTTGGCGAGCGGGAGGTCAGATACGCAGTATTTT | CASSLASGRSDTQYF
TRBJ1-5 | - | - | TRBV7-2 | TGTGCCAGCAGCTTTTCAGGGAATCAGCCCCAGCATTTT | CASSFSGNQPQHF
TRBJ1-1 | - | - | TRBV5-1 | TGCGCCAGCAGCTTAGGGACCTACGTTCCGGACACTGAAGCTTTCTTT | CASSLGTYVPDTEAFF
TRBJ2-4 | - | - | TRBV27 | TGTGCCAGCAGTTTCGGGGGTTCGCACATTCAGTACTTC | CASSFGGSHIQYF